Given below is one T cell receptor beta chain in context. No antigen is known for it. This CDR3 comprises 14 residues. This entry comes from a study of cytomegalovirus exposure and HLA in healthy donors. About the study: A prior study identified 117 million unique TCR beta sequences from roughly 180 million T cells. The study, taken as a whole, reports: It was likely that a cluster of highly shared sequence variants was a sequencing artifact. Confirmation was obtained in vitro that a few CMV-associated chains are specific for CMV antigens. Prior analysis indicated that the majority of TCR beta V segments exhibited productivity approximately 87% or approximately 30% of the time.

PCR employed 60 Vbeta and 13 Jbeta primers. Repertoires were generated with immunoSEQ multiplex PCR, while TCRdb's copy carries only in-frame clones and drops some. The sample shows about 130,000 clones, 76% of them seen only once. The sequenced sample was PBMCs. The gene calls are TRBV21-1 and TRBJ1-2; TRBD1, as called in the table, went unchecked against the DNA. TRBV21-1 is deemed a pseudogene. The receptor's source is a man aged 45-60 years in good health and CMV-seronegative. CDR3 nucleotide sequence: TGTGCCAGCAGCACGGACACCATCCCTTATGGCTACACCTTC. This encodes CASSTDTIPYGYTF.